This T cell receptor beta chain was captured by sequencing in a study of regulatory and conventional T cells in RAG deficiency. On this clone: As yet, its antigen is unknown.

Whole-study findings and limits: In Omenn syndrome, Treg and Tconv repertoires overlapped >85%. Treg unique TCR beta sequences were approximately 96-fold fewer in Omenn syndrome and CID/AS patients than controls.

There are 13 residues in the CDR3. Conventional CD4+ T cells were sorted from blood as CD25-low CD127-high cells. Measured with immunoSEQ multiplex PCR; TCRdb has only the in-frame clones, and not every one. The sample includes under 45,000 clones, 70% to 80% of them seen just once. The data also belong to a second study, concerning regulatory T cells. This second report adds: The primer mix had 52 TRBV and 13 TRBJ primers. In patients, unique TRB V-J pairs were restricted and V/J usage skewed, especially in Tregs.

The chain has TRBV21-1 and TRBJ2-7; the DNA was not used to check the table's D call, TRBD1. TRBV21-1 is designated a pseudogene. The receptor was isolated from a human donor in good health. Sequences were obtained from CD4+ effector T cells sorted from blood. CDR3 sequence (DNA): TGTGCCAGCAGCAAAAAACAGGGTTACGAGCAGTACTTC. This gives the protein CASSKKQGYEQYF.